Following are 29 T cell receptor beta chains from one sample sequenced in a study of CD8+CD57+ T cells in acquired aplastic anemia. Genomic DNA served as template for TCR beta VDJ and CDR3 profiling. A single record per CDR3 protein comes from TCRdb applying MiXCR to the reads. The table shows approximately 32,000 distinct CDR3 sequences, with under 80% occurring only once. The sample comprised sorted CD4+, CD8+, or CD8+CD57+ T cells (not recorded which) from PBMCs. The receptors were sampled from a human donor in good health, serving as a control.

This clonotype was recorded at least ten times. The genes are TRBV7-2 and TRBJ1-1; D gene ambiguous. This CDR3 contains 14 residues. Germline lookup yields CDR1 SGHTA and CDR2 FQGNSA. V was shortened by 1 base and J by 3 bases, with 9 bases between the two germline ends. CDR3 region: CASSLVSGHTEAFF. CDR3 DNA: TGTGCCAGCAGCTTAGTTAGCGGCCACACTGAAGCTTTCTTT. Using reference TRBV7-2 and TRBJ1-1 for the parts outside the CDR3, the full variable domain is GAGVSQSPSNKVTEKGKDVELRCDPISGHTALYWYRQSLGQGLEFLIYFQGNSAPDKSGLPSDRFSAERTGGSVSTLTIQRTQQEDSAVYLCASSLVSGHTEAFFGQGTRLTVV.

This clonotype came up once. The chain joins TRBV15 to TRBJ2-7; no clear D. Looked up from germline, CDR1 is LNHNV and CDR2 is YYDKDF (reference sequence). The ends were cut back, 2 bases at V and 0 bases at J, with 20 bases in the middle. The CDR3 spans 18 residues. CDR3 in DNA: TGTGCCACCAGCAGAACCCCGGACGGTTCCGTCAGCTCCTACGAGCAGTACTTC. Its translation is CATSRTPDGSVSSYEQYF.

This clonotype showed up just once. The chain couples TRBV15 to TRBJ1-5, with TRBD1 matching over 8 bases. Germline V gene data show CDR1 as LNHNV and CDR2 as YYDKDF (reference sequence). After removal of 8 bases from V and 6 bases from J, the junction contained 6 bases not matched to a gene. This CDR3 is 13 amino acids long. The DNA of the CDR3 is TGTGCCACCTCAGGGGGCTGGGGTCAGCCCCAGCATTTT. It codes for CATSGGWGQPQHF.

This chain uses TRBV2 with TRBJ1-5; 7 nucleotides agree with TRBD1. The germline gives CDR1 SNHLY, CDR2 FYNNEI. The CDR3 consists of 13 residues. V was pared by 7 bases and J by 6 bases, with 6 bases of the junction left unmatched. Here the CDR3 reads CASTTTGIQPQHF. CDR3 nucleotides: TGTGCCAGCACCACGACAGGGATTCAGCCCCAGCATTTT.

CDR3 DNA: TGTGCCAGCAGCTTATGGCAGCGAAATTCACCCCTCCACTTT. This gives the protein CASSLWQRNSPLHF. J is TRBJ1-6 and V is TRBV5-6; D unresolved. The V end lost 2 bases, the J end lost 7 bases, and 10 bases lay between the germline ends. The germline CDR1 and CDR2 sequences are SGHDT and YYEEEE. The CDR3 consists of 14 residues.

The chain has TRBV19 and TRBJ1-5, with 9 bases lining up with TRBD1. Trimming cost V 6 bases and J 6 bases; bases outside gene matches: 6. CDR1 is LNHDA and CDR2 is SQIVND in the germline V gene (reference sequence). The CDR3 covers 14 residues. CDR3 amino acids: CASSEGQGGQPQHF. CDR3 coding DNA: TGTGCCAGTAGCGAGGGACAGGGTGGTCAGCCCCAGCATTTT. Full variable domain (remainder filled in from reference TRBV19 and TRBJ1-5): DGGITQSPKYLFRKEGQNVTLSCEQNLNHDAMYWYRQDPGQGLRLIYYSQIVNDFQKGDIAEGYSVSREKKESFPLTVTSAQKNPTAFYLCASSEGQGGQPQHFGDGTRLSIL.

Here the CDR3 reads CASSGDRGPYEQYF. In DNA form, the CDR3 reads TGTGCCAGCAGTGGGGACAGGGGGCCCTACGAGCAGTACTTC. This chain uses TRBV6-4 with TRBJ2-7; 12 bases line up with TRBD1. V was clipped by 4 bases and J by 2 bases; unmatched bases: 0. The CDR3 totals 14 residues. Germline loops: CDR1 MRHNA, CDR2 SNTAGT.

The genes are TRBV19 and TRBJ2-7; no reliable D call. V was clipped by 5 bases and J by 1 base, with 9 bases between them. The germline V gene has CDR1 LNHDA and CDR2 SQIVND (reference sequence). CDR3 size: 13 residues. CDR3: CASSLGVSYEQYF. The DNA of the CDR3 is TGTGCCAGTAGTCTTGGGGTATCCTACGAGCAGTACTTC.

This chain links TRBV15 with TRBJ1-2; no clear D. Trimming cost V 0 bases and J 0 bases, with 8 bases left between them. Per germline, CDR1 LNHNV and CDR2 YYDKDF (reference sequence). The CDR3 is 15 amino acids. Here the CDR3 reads CATSRDRVTNYGYTF. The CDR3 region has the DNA TGTGCCACCAGCAGAGATCGGGTAACTAACTATGGCTACACCTTC.

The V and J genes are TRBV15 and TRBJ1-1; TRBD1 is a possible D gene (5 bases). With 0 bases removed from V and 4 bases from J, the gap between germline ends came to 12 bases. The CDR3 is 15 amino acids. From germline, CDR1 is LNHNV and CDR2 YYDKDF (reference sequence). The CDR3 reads CATSRDARVSTEAFF. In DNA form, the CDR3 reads TGTGCCACCAGCAGAGATGCCAGGGTGAGCACTGAAGCTTTCTTT.

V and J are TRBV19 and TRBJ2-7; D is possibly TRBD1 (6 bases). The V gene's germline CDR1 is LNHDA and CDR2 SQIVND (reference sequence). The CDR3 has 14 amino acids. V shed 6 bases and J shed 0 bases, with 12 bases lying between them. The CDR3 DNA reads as TGTGCCAGTAGCCGGTGGGACAACTCCTACGAGCAGTACTTC. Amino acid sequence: CASSRWDNSYEQYF.

This chain's CDR3 is CASQSSGNTIYF. The CDR3 region has the DNA TGTGCCAGTCAGAGCTCTGGAAACACCATATATTTT. This rearrangement joins TRBV9 to TRBJ1-3; D remains ambiguous. Trimming left V 8 bases short and J 0 bases short, with 6 bases between. CDR1 is SGDLS and CDR2 is YYNGEE in the germline V gene. This CDR3 is 12 amino acids long.

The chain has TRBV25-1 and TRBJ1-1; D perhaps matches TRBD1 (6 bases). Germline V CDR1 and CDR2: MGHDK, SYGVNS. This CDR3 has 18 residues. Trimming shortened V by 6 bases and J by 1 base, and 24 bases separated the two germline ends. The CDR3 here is CASSQPTLSGDRNTEAFF. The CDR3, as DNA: TGTGCCAGCAGCCAACCGACCTTATCAGGGGACCGGAACACTGAAGCTTTCTTT.

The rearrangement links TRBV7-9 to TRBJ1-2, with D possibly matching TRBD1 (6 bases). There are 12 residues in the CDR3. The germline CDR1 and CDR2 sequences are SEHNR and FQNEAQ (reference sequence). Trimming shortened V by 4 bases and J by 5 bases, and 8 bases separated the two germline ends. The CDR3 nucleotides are TGTGCCAGCAGCTCGACAGGATATGGCTACACCTTC. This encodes CASSSTGYGYTF.

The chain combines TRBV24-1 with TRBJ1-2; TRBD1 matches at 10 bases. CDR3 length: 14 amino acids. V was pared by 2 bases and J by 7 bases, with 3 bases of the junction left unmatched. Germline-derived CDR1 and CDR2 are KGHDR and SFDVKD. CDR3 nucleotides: TGTGCCACCAGTGATTCAAGACAGGGGGCTGGCTACACCTTC. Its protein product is CATSDSRQGAGYTF.

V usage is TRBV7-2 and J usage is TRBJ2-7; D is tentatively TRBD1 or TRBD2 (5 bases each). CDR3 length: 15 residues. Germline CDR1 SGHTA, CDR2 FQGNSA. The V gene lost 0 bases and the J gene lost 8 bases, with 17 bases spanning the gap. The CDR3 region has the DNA TGTGCCAGCAGCTTAGCAGTCAGGGACGCCGGCAAGCAGTACTTC. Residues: CASSLAVRDAGKQYF.

This CDR3 reads CASSYRTSGGANEQFF. Written as DNA, the CDR3 is TGTGCCAGCAGTTACCGGACTAGCGGGGGGGCCAATGAGCAGTTCTTC. This chain uses TRBV6-2 or TRBV6-3 with TRBJ2-1, with 15 bases matching TRBD2. The J segment lost 6 bases and the V segment lost 2 bases, leaving 2 bases of the junction unmatched. Germline V gene data show CDR1 as MNHEY and CDR2 as SVGEGT. The CDR3 is 16 residues long.

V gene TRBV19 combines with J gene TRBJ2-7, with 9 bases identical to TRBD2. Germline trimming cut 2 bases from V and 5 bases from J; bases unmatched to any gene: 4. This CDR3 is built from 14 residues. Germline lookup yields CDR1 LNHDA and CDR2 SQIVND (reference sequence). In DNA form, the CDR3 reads TGTGCCAGTAGTATAACTAGCGGGCCGAACGAGCAGTACTTC. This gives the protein CASSITSGPNEQYF.

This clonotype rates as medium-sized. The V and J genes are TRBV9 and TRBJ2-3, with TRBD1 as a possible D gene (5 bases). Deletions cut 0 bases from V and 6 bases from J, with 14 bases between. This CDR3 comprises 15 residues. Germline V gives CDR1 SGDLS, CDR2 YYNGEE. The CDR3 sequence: CASSVVGPPTDTQYF. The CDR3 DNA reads TGTGCCAGCAGCGTAGTGGGGCCGCCCACGGATACGCAGTATTTT.

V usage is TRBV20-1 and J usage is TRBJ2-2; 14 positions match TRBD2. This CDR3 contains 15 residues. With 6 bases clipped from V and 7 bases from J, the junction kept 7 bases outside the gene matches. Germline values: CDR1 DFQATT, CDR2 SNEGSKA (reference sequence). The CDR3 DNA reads TGCAGTGCACAGACTAGCGGGGGGGCTAACGGGGAGCTGTTTTTT. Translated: CSAQTSGGANGELFF.

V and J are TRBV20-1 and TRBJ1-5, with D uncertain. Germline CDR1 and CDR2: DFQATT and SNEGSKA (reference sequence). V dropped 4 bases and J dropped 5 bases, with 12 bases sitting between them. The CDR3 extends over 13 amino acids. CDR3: CSAIQDADQPQHF. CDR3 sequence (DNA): TGCAGTGCTATCCAGGACGCCGATCAGCCCCAGCATTTT.

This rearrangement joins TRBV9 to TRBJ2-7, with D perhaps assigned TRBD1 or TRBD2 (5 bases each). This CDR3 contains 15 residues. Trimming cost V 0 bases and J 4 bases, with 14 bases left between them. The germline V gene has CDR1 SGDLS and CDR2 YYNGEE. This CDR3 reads CASSVGTVGRYEQYF. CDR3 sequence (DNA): TGTGCCAGCAGCGTAGGAACAGTGGGACGTTACGAGCAGTACTTC.

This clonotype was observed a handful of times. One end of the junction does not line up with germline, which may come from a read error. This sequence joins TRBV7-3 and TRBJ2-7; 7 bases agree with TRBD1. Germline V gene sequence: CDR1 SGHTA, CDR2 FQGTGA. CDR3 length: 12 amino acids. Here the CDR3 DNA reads TGTGCCAGCAGCTCCTCCCCCGGGACAGCGCACTTC. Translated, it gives CASSSSPGTAHF.

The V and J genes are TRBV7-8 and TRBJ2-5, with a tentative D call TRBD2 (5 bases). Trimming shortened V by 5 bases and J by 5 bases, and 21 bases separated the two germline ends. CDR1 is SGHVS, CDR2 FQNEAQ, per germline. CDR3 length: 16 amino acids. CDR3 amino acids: CASSPATGKGGETQYF. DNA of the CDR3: TGTGCCAGCAGCCCAGCAACTGGCAAGGGCGGGGAGACCCAGTACTTC.

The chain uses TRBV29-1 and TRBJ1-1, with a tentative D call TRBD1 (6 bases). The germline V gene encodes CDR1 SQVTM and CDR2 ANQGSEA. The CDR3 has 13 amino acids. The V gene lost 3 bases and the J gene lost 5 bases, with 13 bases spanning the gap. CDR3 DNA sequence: TGCAGCGTTGAGATGGGGCAGGGGACTGAAGCTTTCTTT. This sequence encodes CSVEMGQGTEAFF.

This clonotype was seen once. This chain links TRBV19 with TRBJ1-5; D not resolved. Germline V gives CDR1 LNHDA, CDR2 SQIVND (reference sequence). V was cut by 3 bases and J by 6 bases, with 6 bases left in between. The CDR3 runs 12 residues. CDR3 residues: CASSMIGQPQHF. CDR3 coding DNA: TGTGCCAGTAGTATGATTGGTCAGCCCCAGCATTTT.

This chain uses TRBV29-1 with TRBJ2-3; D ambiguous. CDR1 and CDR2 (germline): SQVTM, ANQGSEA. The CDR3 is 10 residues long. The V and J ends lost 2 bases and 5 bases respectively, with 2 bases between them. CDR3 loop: CSVELDTQYF. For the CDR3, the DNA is TGCAGCGTTGAACTAGATACGCAGTATTTT.

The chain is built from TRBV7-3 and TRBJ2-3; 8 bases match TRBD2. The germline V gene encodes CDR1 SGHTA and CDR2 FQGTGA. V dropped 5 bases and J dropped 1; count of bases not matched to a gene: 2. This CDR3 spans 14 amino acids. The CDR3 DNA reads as TGTGCCAGCAGCCCGACTAGCGGCACAGATACGCAGTATTTT. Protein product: CASSPTSGTDTQYF. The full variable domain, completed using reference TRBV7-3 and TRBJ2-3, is GAGVSQTPSNKVTEKGKYVELRCDPISGHTALYWYRQSLGQGPEFLIYFQGTGAADDSGLPNDRFFAVRPEGSVSTLKIQRTERGDSAVYLCASSPTSGTDTQYFGPGTRLTVL.

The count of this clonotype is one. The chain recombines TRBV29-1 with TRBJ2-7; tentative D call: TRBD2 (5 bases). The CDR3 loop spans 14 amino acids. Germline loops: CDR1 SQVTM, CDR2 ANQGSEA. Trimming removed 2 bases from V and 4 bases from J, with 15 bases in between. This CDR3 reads CSVELAGRDYEQYF. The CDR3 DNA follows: TGCAGCGTTGAACTAGCTGGTCGAGATTACGAGCAGTACTTC.